Below, one T cell receptor beta chain is given with its context. CD8 cells classed as naive were CD45RO-negative and positively selected for CCR7, excluding terminally differentiated effector memory CD45RA+ cells. V was clipped by 3 bases and J by 4 bases, with 9 bases between them. The CDR3 loop spans 13 amino acids. Germline V gives CDR1 MDHEN, CDR2 SYDVKM. These data come from a study of shared clonotypes between healthy human individuals. Profiled with immunoSEQ multiplex PCR; TCRdb holds only in-frame clones, not every one. In the table there are around 650,000 clones, roughly 96% of which are singletons.

Sequenced sample: naive CD8+ T cells sorted from blood. The J gene is TRBJ1-2, the V gene TRBV28; D not certain. This TCR derives from a woman aged 25 to 39 in good health. The CDR3 DNA follows: TGTGCCAGCAGTTTTCCAGACTCCTATGGCTACACCTTC. Residues: CASSFPDSYGYTF.